Each of the 13 T cell receptor beta chains below was sequenced from the same sample in a study of human T cells and chemical hapten exposure. MiXCR, run by TCRdb on the RACE reads, gives a single entry per CDR3 protein. The sample lists approximately 110,000 distinct CDR3 sequences, about 11% occurring once. Specified time point: patch test 1, 2 weeks after DPC sensitization. As to treatment: therapeutic diphenylcyclopropenone sensitization with weekly scalp DPC. The sequenced sample was whole blood, obtained in connection with sensitization to the hapten diphenylcyclopropenone (DPC). The source of these receptors is a woman aged 40 to 49 with alopecia areata. Some clones in this sample may be carry-over from other donors' samples.

This clonotype showed up just a few times. Here the CDR3 DNA reads TGTGCCAGCAGCCAAGACGGACTAGCGGGAGAGACCCAGTACTTC. Residues: CASSQDGLAGETQYF. V usage is TRBV3-1 and J usage is TRBJ2-5, with 11 nucleotides matching TRBD2. Germline V gene sequence: CDR1 LGHDT, CDR2 YNNKEL (reference sequence). Trimming removed 0 bases from V and 4 bases from J; junction bases left unmatched: 1. The CDR3 is made up of 15 amino acids.

This clonotype was counted ten times or more. The rearrangement joins TRBV18 to TRBJ1-4; weak D call: TRBD1 (5 bases). This CDR3 contains 13 residues. V lost 5 bases to trimming and J lost 8 bases, with 12 bases between them. Germline V CDR1 and CDR2: KGHSH, LQKENI. CDR3 DNA sequence: TGTGCCAGCTCATTTGCGGGGGGAGAAAAACTGTTTTTT. As protein: CASSFAGGEKLFF.

The table lists this clonotype with a few counts. This rearrangement joins TRBV6-5 to TRBJ2-7, with 8 positions matching TRBD2. CDR1 is MNHEY, CDR2 SVGAGI, per germline. Germline trimming cut 6 bases from V and 0 bases from J; bases unmatched to any gene: 4. The CDR3 covers 14 residues. DNA of the CDR3: TGTGCCAGCAGCGCTAGCGGGCCCTCCTACGAGCAGTACTTC. The encoded protein is CASSASGPSYEQYF.

Worth noting for this clonotype: One junction end does not reproduce the germline sequence, and a read error may be involved. V and J are TRBV7-8 and TRBJ1-4, with D possibly TRBD1 on 6 matching bases. Germline-derived CDR1 and CDR2 are SGHVS and FQNEAQ. CDR3 length: 14 residues. CDR3 amino acids: CASTLGGRVEKLLF. CDR3 DNA sequence: TGTGCCAGCACCCTCGGGGGGCGAGTTGAAAAACTGCTTTTT.

This clonotype has more than one count but fewer than ten. This sequence joins TRBV29-1 and TRBJ1-1; D ambiguous. V gave up 1 base and J gave up 4 bases, with 10 bases separating them. Looked up from germline, CDR1 is SQVTM and CDR2 is ANQGSEA. This CDR3 is 13 amino acids long. CDR3: CSVEGGRGTEAFF. CDR3 nucleotides: TGCAGCGTTGAAGGAGGGCGGGGCACTGAAGCTTTCTTT. The full variable domain, completed using reference TRBV29-1 and TRBJ1-1, is SAVISQKPSRDICQRGTSLTIQCQVDSQVTMMFWYRQQPGQSLTLIATANQGSEATYESGFVIDKFPISRPNLTFSTLTVSNMSPEDSSIYLCSVEGGRGTEAFFGQGTRLTVV.

This clonotype was recorded only once. The chain links TRBV10-1 to TRBJ1-5, with 7 bases lining up with TRBD1. The CDR3 consists of 14 residues. V gave up 6 bases and J gave up 6 bases; unmatched junction bases: 8. The germline V gene encodes CDR1 WNHNN and CDR2 SYGVQD (reference sequence). The CDR3: CASSLDREGQPQHF. The DNA for the CDR3 is TGCGCCAGCAGCCTCGACAGGGAGGGTCAGCCCCAGCATTTT.

The chain joins TRBV4-3 to TRBJ2-6; no firm D call. Germline values: CDR1 LGHNA, CDR2 YSLEER. Trimming took 0 bases from V and 1 from J, leaving 10 bases between them. This CDR3 is 17 amino acids long. Here the CDR3 DNA reads TGCGCCAGCAGCCAAGACCATAGGGTGTCTGGGGCCAACGTCCTGACTTTC. This codes for CASSQDHRVSGANVLTF.

This clonotype has at least ten counts. This chain links TRBV7-2 with TRBJ1-2; no firm D call. The CDR3 extends over 15 amino acids. The V and J ends lost 2 bases and 3 bases respectively, with 13 bases between them. Germline V gene lookup returns CDR1 SGHTA and CDR2 FQGNSA. CDR3 amino acids: CASSLSVALDYGYTF. CDR3 sequence (DNA): TGTGCCAGCAGCTTATCCGTGGCCTTGGACTATGGCTACACCTTC.

The rearrangement joins TRBV6-6 to TRBJ2-6; 8 bases match TRBD1. This CDR3 contains 19 residues. Germline V gives CDR1 MNHNY, CDR2 SVGAGI (reference sequence). Germline trimming cut 6 bases from V and 0 bases from J; bases unmatched to any gene: 13. The CDR3 loop reads CASRRYSGQVLSGANVLTF. DNA of the CDR3: TGTGCCAGCAGGCGCTACTCGGGACAGGTACTCTCTGGGGCCAACGTCCTGACTTTC.

The CDR3 reads CAIRTRSSGRSGMRDTQYF. The CDR3 DNA reads as TGTGCCATCAGAACCCGTTCTAGCGGGAGGTCCGGGATGAGAGATACGCAGTATTTT. The chain recombines TRBV6-2 or TRBV6-3 with TRBJ2-3; 11 bases line up with TRBD2. The CDR3 extends over 19 amino acids. The V gene's germline CDR1 is MNHEY and CDR2 SVGEGT. Unmatched junction bases numbered 23, after V lost 10 bases and J lost 5 bases.

In this sample, this clonotype turned up a few times. The DNA of the CDR3 is TGTGCCAGCAGCCCCAAGGTCCTCAGTCAATACAATGAGCAGTTCTTC. This encodes CASSPKVLSQYNEQFF. The chain links TRBV7-2 to TRBJ2-1; D is undetermined. The germline V gene has CDR1 SGHTA and CDR2 FQGNSA. V shed 5 bases and J shed 4 bases, with 18 bases lying between them. The CDR3 spans 16 residues.

The V gene is TRBV2, the J gene TRBJ2-2, with TRBD1 matching 9 bases. This CDR3 contains 15 residues. Germline V CDR1 and CDR2: SNHLY, FYNNEI. With 6 bases clipped from V and 1 base from J, the junction kept 3 bases outside the gene matches. The DNA for the CDR3 is TGTGCCAGCAGCGAGGGACAGGGGAACACCGGGGAGCTGTTTTTT. Encoded protein: CASSEGQGNTGELFF.

The chain employs TRBV6-2 or TRBV6-3 and TRBJ2-2, with D unclear. V was trimmed by 6 bases and J by 3 bases, leaving 8 bases between them. Germline V gene data show CDR1 as MNHEY and CDR2 as SVGEGT. CDR3 length: 13 amino acids. The CDR3 coding sequence is TGTGCCAGCAGCCCGACACACACCGGGGAGCTGTTTTTT. Translated: CASSPTHTGELFF.